A single sample is the source of the 9 T cell receptor beta chains below, sequenced in a study of identifying expanded T cells in peripheral blood (dated by TCRdb to 2018 to 2020). The method was the immunoSEQ multiplex PCR assay. In its TCRdb copy, this immuneACCESS table keeps in-frame sequences only and misses some clones. Where compared with another copy, unresolved V genes explain less than half of these, and the others have no known cause. The sample table records tens of thousands of clones; around 90% of these occur just once. Under 6.5% of the sample comes from the top ten. The sample comprised blood. The receptors shown here come from a person aged 18-70 years in good health.

The chain links TRBV27 to TRBJ2-1; D is ambiguous. V was pared by 7 bases and J by 5 bases, with 21 bases between. This CDR3 comprises 16 residues. Germline CDR1 MNHEY, CDR2 SMNVEV (reference sequence). CDR3 DNA: TGTGCCAGCAAACCGATCGGGCACCTTGAAAACAATGAGCAGTTCTTC. It specifies CASKPIGHLENNEQFF.

This chain links TRBV18 with TRBJ2-2; a weak D match, TRBD2 (6 bases). This CDR3 is 14 amino acids long. Trimming left V 2 bases short and J 3 bases short, with 7 bases between. Germline V gene sequence: CDR1 KGHSH, CDR2 LQKENI. CDR3 residues: CASSPGDYTGELFF. DNA of the CDR3: TGTGCCAGCTCACCAGGGGACTACACCGGGGAGCTGTTTTTT.

The chain has TRBV7-3 and TRBJ2-1, with a weak D call TRBD1 (5 bases). This CDR3 is built from 13 residues. Germline CDR1 is SGHTA and CDR2 is FQGTGA. Trimming removed 8 bases at V and 8 bases at J, with 16 bases between. CDR3 amino acids: CASSIGAPDEQFF. For the CDR3, the DNA is TGTGCCAGCTCGATTGGGGCGCCGGATGAGCAGTTCTTC.

The chain carries TRBV6-5 and TRBJ1-5; no reliable D call. The length of the CDR3 is 13 residues. The germline V gene encodes CDR1 MNHEY and CDR2 SVGAGI. V shed 6 bases and J shed 6 bases, with 12 bases lying between them. In nucleotides, the CDR3 is TGTGCCAGCAGCGCAGGTTTGGGTCAGCCCCAGCATTTT. It yields the protein CASSAGLGQPQHF.

The chain carries TRBV18 and TRBJ1-4; D gene unclear. Per germline, CDR1 KGHSH and CDR2 LQKENI. V was cut by 6 bases and J by 7 bases, with 15 bases left in between. The CDR3 loop spans 14 amino acids. CDR3 sequence (DNA): TGTGCCAGCTCCCATGGCGGTCAGAGTGAAAAACTGTTTTTT. Encoded protein: CASSHGGQSEKLFF.

This chain joins TRBV5-1 and TRBJ2-7; possibly TRBD1 for D (6 bases). The CDR3 totals 14 residues. Per the germline V gene, CDR1 is SGHRS and CDR2 is YFSETQ. Deletions cut 2 bases from V and 3 bases from J, with 12 bases between. The CDR3, as DNA: TGCGCCAGCAGCTTTTTAGGGGGTCTCTACGAGCAGTACTTC. Protein sequence: CASSFLGGLYEQYF.

This clone was picked up a small number of times. The chain links TRBV11-3 to TRBJ2-1; the match to TRBD2 covers 7 bases. The V gene end was trimmed by 8 bases and the J gene end by 2 bases; junction bases not matched to a gene: 9. CDR3 length equals 15 residues. The germline V gene has CDR1 SGHNT and CDR2 YENEEA. The CDR3: CASSPGGVTYNEQFF. CDR3 coding DNA: TGTGCCAGCTCACCGGGGGGAGTCACCTACAATGAGCAGTTCTTC.

This clone was seen only a few times. This chain connects TRBV9 to TRBJ2-1, with unresolved D. Germline-derived CDR1 and CDR2 are SGDLS and YYNGEE. Between the trimmed V and J ends, which lost 1 base and 7 bases, there was a span of 3 bases. The CDR3 is 11 amino acids. CDR3 sequence reads: CASSVTNEQFF. As DNA, the CDR3 is TGTGCCAGCAGCGTAACTAATGAGCAGTTCTTC.

The V call is TRBV19, the J call TRBJ1-1; 7 nucleotides agree with TRBD1. With V trimmed by 4 bases and J by 3 bases, 5 bases remained unmatched. The germline gives CDR1 LNHDA, CDR2 SQIVND (reference sequence). This CDR3 is 14 amino acids long. In nucleotides, the CDR3 is TGTGCCAGTAGTAGGGGAGACAGGGACACTGAAGCTTTCTTT. It codes for CASSRGDRDTEAFF.